This T cell receptor (beta chain) was profiled in a study of T cells in Graves' hyperthyroidism and ophthalmopathy. Uncontrolled infection, other autoimmune disease, pregnancy or lactation disqualified patients from enrolment. RNA transcripts gave rise to amplified TCR beta CDR3 regions. First-round RT-PCR of the TCR CDR3 relied on the HTBI primer set. TCRdb processed the multiplex PCR reads anew with MiXCR; each CDR3 protein has one entry. Among around 600,000 distinct CDR3 sequences listed, about 45% were seen once. Germline trimming cut 6 bases from V and 6 bases from J; bases unmatched to any gene: 10. The CDR3 sequence is 14 residues long.

The rearrangement joins TRBV12-3 or TRBV12-4 to TRBJ1-1; the match to TRBD1 covers 7 bases. The sequenced material came from peripheral blood or thyroid tissue (not recorded which). This TCR was sampled from an adult man with Graves' disease, either hyperthyroidism or ophthalmopathy (not recorded which). Here the CDR3 reads CASSESGTAPEAFF. The CDR3 DNA is TGTGCCAGCAGCGAAAGCGGGACAGCTCCTGAAGCTTTCTTT.